These 2 T cell receptor beta chains were sequenced from one sample in a study of T-cell memory formation after mild COVID-19. TCRdb reanalysed the 5' RACE reads using MiXCR and keeps one entry per CDR3 protein. Seen here are 300,000 to 400,000 distinct CDR3 sequences, 28% observed once, and the top ten hold around an eighth. The sample was PBMCs or a T cell subset sorted from them (not recorded which). These receptors came from an adult woman who had mild COVID-19 (a few samples of this study predate the infection). Cell type and time point are not known.

This clonotype was counted between two and nine times. V usage is TRBV12-3 or TRBV12-4 and J usage is TRBJ2-4, with TRBD2 matching 8 bases. V trimming: 5 bases; J trimming: 8 bases; junction bases outside the gene matches: 8. The CDR3 totals 14 residues. The DNA for the CDR3 is TGTGCCAGCAGTCCGAGCGGGAGCAGGGACATTCAGTACTTC. Translation gives CASSPSGSRDIQYF.

The rearrangement joins TRBV7-9 to TRBJ1-2; 7 bases map to TRBD1. CDR1 SEHNR and CDR2 FQNEAQ come from the germline V gene (reference sequence). This CDR3 is 13 amino acids long. Unmatched junction bases numbered 5, after V lost 5 bases and J lost 5 bases. CDR3 in DNA: TGTGCCAGCAGCGAAGACAGGGCTTATGGCTACACCTTC. Its protein is CASSEDRAYGYTF.